This TCR beta chain derives from a study of T cell changes during pregnancy in multiple sclerosis. The ends lost 4 bases at V and 8 bases at J; junction bases unmatched: 17. Germline loops: CDR1 MNHEY, CDR2 SMNVEV (reference sequence). The CDR3 is 17 residues long. Generated by immunoSEQ multiplex PCR, the TCRdb table keeps only in-frame clones and is missing some. The repertoire holds roughly 90,000 clones, approximately 94% seen once, with around 2.2% in the top ten. Source: peripheral blood, taken in the third trimester of pregnancy. This sequence joins TRBV27 and TRBJ1-2; 9 nucleotides agree with TRBD1. This sequence originates from a female donor with multiple sclerosis, enrolled in a pregnancy study. The CDR3 DNA sequence: TGTGCCAGCAGTTCCTCCCACCCGGACAGGGGATCCCGGGGCTACACCTTC. This encodes CASSSSHPDRGSRGYTF.